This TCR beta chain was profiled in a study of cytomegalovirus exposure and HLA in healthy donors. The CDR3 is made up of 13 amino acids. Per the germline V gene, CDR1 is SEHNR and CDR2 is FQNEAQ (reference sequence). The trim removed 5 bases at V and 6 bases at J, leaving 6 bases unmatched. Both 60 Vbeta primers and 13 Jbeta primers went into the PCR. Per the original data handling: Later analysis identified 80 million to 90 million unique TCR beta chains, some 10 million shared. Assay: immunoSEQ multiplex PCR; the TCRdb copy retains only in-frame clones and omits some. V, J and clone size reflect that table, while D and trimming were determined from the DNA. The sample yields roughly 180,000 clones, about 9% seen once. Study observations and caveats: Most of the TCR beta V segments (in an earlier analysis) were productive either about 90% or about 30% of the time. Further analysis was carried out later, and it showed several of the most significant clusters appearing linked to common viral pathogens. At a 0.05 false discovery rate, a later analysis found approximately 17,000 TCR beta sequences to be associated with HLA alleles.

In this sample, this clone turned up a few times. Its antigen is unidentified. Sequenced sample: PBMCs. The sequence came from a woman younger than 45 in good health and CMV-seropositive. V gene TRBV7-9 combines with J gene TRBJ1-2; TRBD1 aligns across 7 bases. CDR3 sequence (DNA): TGTGCCAGCAGCCTCCGGACAGGAGATGGCTACACCTTC. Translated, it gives CASSLRTGDGYTF.